Sequencing of this T cell receptor (beta chain) was carried out in a study of shared clonotypes between healthy human individuals. Deep-level assay runs were performed. The repertoire was sequenced with immunoSEQ multiplex PCR; TCRdb's copy has only in-frame clones and lacks some. The table has roughly 550,000 clones, over 95% seen once. The length of the CDR3 is 12 residues. The V gene's germline CDR1 is MDHEN and CDR2 SYDVKM. V was pared by 5 bases and J by 4 bases, with 8 bases between. Terminally differentiated effector memory CD45RA+ cells were left out of the naive CD8 fraction, which was CD45RO-negative and positively selected for CCR7. Healthy adults negative for HIV, lacking recent acute infections or vaccinations, served as donors. Concerning this clone itself: As yet, its antigen is unknown.

Overall study findings and caveats: The study found 4.5% to 5% of naive CD4 clonotypes shared across a few donors.

Sample: naive CD8+ T cells sorted from blood. The chain has TRBV28 and TRBJ1-2; D remains ambiguous. This receptor was taken from a woman aged 30 to 39 in good health. CDR3 sequence (DNA): TGTGCCAGCAGTGCGGGTCTCTATGGCTACACCTTC. Translating gives CASSAGLYGYTF.